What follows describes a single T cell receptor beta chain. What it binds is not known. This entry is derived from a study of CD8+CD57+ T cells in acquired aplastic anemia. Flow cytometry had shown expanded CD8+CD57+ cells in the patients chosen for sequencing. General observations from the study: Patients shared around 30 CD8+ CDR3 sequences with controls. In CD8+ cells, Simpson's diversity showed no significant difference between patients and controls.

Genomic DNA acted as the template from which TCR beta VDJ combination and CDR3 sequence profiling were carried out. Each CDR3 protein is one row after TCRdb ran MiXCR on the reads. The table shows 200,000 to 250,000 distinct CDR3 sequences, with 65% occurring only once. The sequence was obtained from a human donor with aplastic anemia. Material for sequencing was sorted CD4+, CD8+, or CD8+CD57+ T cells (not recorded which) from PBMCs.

CDR3 amino acids: CASSRGQGRAGNTIYF. In DNA, the CDR3 is TGTGCCAGTAGTAGGGGACAGGGACGGGCTGGAAACACCATATATTTT. The V call is TRBV19, the J call TRBJ1-3, with TRBD1 identical over 9 bases. CDR1 and CDR2 (germline): LNHDA, SQIVND (reference sequence). The CDR3 covers 16 residues. The trim removed 4 bases at V and 2 bases at J, leaving 6 bases unmatched.